Listed here is a single T cell receptor (beta chain). Its specific antigen is unknown. Per-nucleotide qualities are absent, and no much larger clonotype sits a single base away. This record belongs to a study of lymphopenia after photon versus proton radiotherapy (dated 2019 in TCRdb). For the study in its entirety: The immunological effects of photon versus proton radiation therapy were compared in patients with gastrointestinal tumors who developed high-grade lymphopenia. The 20 or so patients in the cohort had gastrointestinal tumors, were treated with either photon or proton therapy, and subsequently developed lymphopenia. The goal of the study was to characterize the differences between the two radiation modalities in how they affect the immune system. What the research found in general, with its limitations: The survival association was examined only in patients who died, and the authors described better survival with proton therapy as a possibility, not as a demonstrated result. After the lymphocyte count nadir, photon-treated repertoires showed oligoclonal expansion, especially of CD8+ Temra cells, which drove the drop in diversity. Across the cohort, an inverse correlation was found between a larger post-nadir drop in TCR diversity and overall survival time among patients who died. During treatment, patients who received proton therapy stayed relatively stable, whereas patients who received photon therapy lost naive T cells and TCR diversity and gained effector/memory populations.

From V the trimming removes 6 bases and from J it removes 6 bases, while the gene matches leave 5 bases of the junction unaccounted for. From cysteine to phenylalanine, the CDR3 is 12 amino acids long. The entry retains the CDR3 DNA only, 36 bases that are in frame from base 1. Per the germline V gene, SGHDN is the CDR1 and FVKESK is the CDR2. The method behind the library was the immunoSEQ multiplex PCR assay. T cell repertoires were profiled by deep sequencing of rearranged TCR beta loci, alongside multiparametric flow cytometry. TCRdb re-hosts the immuneACCESS table, in-frame sequences only. Its copies lack some clones; in the studies checked, an unresolved V gene accounts for under half of them, and the cause for the rest is not known. For this sample the table gives 30,000 or so clones, of which around nine tenths were detected only once. The ten largest clonotypes hold 45% to 60% of the sample.

The sequences come from peripheral blood, collected from a patient treated with proton-based radiotherapy. The chain uses TRBV14 and TRBJ2-7, with 7 bases in between that match TRBD1. This clonotype was sampled from a woman aged 55-70 years with cholangiocarcinoma. Some clones in this sample may be carry-over from other donors' samples. The CDR3 protein sequence reads: CASRQGLGEQYF. Read as DNA, the sequence is TGTGCCAGCAGACAGGGGCTTGGCGAGCAGTACTTC.